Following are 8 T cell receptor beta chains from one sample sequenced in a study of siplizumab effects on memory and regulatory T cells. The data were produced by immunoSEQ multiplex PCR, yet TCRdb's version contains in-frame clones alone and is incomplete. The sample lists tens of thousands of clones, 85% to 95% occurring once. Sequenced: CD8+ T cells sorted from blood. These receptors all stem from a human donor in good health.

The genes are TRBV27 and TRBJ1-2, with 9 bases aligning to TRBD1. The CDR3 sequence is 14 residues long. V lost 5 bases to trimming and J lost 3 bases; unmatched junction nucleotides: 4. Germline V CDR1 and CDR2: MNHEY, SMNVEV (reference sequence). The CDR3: CASSPGQGYYGYTF. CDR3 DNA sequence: TGTGCCAGCAGTCCCGGACAGGGGTACTATGGCTACACCTTC.

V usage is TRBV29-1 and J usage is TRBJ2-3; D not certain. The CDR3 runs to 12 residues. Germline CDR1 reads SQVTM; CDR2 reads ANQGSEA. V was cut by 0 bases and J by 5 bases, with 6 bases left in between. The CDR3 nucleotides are TGCAGCGTTGAAGAAGGACGAGATACGCAGTATTTT. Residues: CSVEEGRDTQYF.

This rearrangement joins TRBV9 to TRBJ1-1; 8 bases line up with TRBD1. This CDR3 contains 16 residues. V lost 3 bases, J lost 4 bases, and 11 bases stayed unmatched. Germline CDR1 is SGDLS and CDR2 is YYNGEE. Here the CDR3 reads CASSGGQGGLSTEAFF. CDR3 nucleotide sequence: TGTGCCAGCAGCGGAGGACAGGGAGGGTTAAGCACTGAAGCTTTCTTT.

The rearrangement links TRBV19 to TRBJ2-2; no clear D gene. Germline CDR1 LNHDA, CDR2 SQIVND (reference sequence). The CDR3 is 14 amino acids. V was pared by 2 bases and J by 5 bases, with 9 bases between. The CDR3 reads CASSILLLTGELFF. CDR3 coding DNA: TGTGCCAGTAGTATACTCCTATTAACCGGGGAGCTGTTTTTT.

This CDR3 is CASSLGSKNTGELFF. The CDR3 DNA reads TGTGCCAGCAGCTTAGGTTCCAAAAACACCGGGGAGCTGTTTTTT. V usage is TRBV7-8 and J usage is TRBJ2-2; D not resolved. CDR3 length: 15 residues. Trimming cost V 1 base and J 2 bases, with 8 bases left between them. The germline V gene has CDR1 SGHVS and CDR2 FQNEAQ.

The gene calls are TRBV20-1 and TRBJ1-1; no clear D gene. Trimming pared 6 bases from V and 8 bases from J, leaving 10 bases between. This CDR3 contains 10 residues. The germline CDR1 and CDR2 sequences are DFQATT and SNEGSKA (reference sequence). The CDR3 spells CSALSAEAFF. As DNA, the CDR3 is TGCAGTGCCCTTTCTGCCGAAGCTTTCTTT.

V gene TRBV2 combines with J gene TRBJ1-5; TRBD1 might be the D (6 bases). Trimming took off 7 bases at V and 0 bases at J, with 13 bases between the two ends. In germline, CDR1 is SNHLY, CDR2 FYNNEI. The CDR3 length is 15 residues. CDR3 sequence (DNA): TGTGCCAGCATGAGGGACACTTATAGCAATCAGCCCCAGCATTTT. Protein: CASMRDTYSNQPQHF.

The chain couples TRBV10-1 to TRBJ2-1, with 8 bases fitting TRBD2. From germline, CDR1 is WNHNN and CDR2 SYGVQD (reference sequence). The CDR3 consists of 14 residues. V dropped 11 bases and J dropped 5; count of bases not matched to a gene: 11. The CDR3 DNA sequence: TGCGCCGGAATGGCGGGAGGCCACAACAATGAGCAGTTCTTC. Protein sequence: CAGMAGGHNNEQFF.